These 17 T cell receptor beta chains share one sample of origin, sequenced in a study of glioma-infiltrating T cells after dendritic cell vaccination. Here immunoSEQ multiplex PCR was the method, and the copy in TCRdb shows in-frame clones only, minus some. The sample holds fewer than 110,000 clones; roughly 80% are singletons and the top ten take approximately 12%. The sample in question was blood, obtained before dendritic cell vaccination. All receptors come from a human donor with glioblastoma.

CDR3 loop: CASSRTGEYGYTF. The CDR3, as DNA: TGTGCCAGCAGTCGGACAGGGGAGTATGGCTACACCTTC. The V gene is TRBV6-5, the J gene TRBJ1-2, with 9 positions matching TRBD1. This CDR3 is 13 amino acids long. Per germline, CDR1 MNHEY and CDR2 SVGAGI. Trimming cost V 5 bases and J 5 bases; bases outside gene matches: 3.

V gene TRBV10-3 combines with J gene TRBJ2-2; 7 bases align to TRBD2. This CDR3 has 16 amino acids. Trimming at V came to 4 bases and at J to 8 bases, leaving 13 bases not matched to a gene. The V gene's germline CDR1 is ENHRY and CDR2 SYGVKD. CDR3 protein: CAISARVGGGRGELFF. CDR3 nucleotide sequence: TGTGCCATCAGTGCCAGAGTTGGCGGGGGAAGGGGGGAGCTGTTTTTT.

The CDR3 reads CASSATGLETQYF. The CDR3, as DNA: TGTGCCAGCAGCGCGACAGGGTTGGAGACCCAGTACTTC. This chain connects TRBV11-3 to TRBJ2-5; 7 bases match TRBD1. The CDR3 runs to 13 residues. Germline-derived CDR1 and CDR2 are SGHNT and YENEEA. J gave up 5 bases and V 5 bases, and 5 bases lay outside the gene matches. The full variable domain, in which reference TRBV11-3 and TRBJ2-5 provide the parts outside the CDR3, is EAGVVQSPRYKIIEKKQPVAFWCNPISGHNTLYWYLQNLGQGPELLIRYENEEAVDDSQLPKDRFSAERLKGVDSTLKIQPAELGDSAVYLCASSATGLETQYFGPGTRLLVL.

With respect to this clone: At one end, the junction sequence differs from germline, possibly due to a read error. V gene TRBV7-7 combines with J gene TRBJ2-7, with TRBD1 as a possible D gene (6 bases). Per the germline V gene, CDR1 is SSHAT and CDR2 is FNYEAQ (reference sequence). The length of the CDR3 is 14 residues. DNA of the CDR3: TGTGCTAGCAGCTTACCGGGCAGGGGAACCGAGCAGTACTTC. Encoded protein: CASSLPGRGTEQYF.

The J gene is TRBJ2-7, the V gene TRBV19, with D maybe TRBD2 (6 bases). Trimming cost V 1 base and J 5 bases, with 12 bases left between them. This CDR3 is 14 amino acids long. Germline lookup yields CDR1 LNHDA and CDR2 SQIVND (reference sequence). The CDR3 sequence: CASSIVGGWDEQYF. The CDR3 coding sequence is TGTGCCAGTAGTATAGTCGGGGGTTGGGACGAGCAGTACTTC.

The chain recombines TRBV10-2 with TRBJ1-2; 10 bases map to TRBD1. This CDR3 region has 16 residues. Trimming removed 2 bases from V and 8 bases from J; junction bases left unmatched: 11. Germline-derived CDR1 and CDR2 are WSHSY and SAAADI. CDR3 loop: CASSENPVGQGSGYTF. Here the CDR3 DNA reads TGCGCCAGCAGTGAGAACCCCGTGGGACAGGGGTCCGGCTACACCTTC.

The chain has TRBV4-1 and TRBJ1-3; TRBD1 agrees at 8 bases. CDR3 length equals 16 residues. CDR1 and CDR2 (germline): MGHRA, YSYEKL. Germline trimming cut 1 base from V and 4 bases from J; bases unmatched to any gene: 6. The CDR3 DNA reads as TGCGCCAGCAGCCAAGTACAGGGACAGGTGGGAAACACCATATATTTT. Translating gives CASSQVQGQVGNTIYF.

This clone occurred once. The chain joins TRBV21-1 to TRBJ1-1; the DNA was not used to check the table's D call, TRBD1. TRBV21-1 is a listed pseudogene. The CDR3 totals 21 residues. The CDR3 nucleotides read TGTGCCAGCAGCAAAGGGGGGTTGCGTCGACAGGGGGAACGGATGAACACTGAAGCTTTCTTT. Protein: CASSKGGLRRQGERMNTEAFF.

This clone was picked up a small number of times. The chain links TRBV7-9 to TRBJ2-3; 8 bases agree with TRBD1. With 3 bases clipped from V and 2 bases from J, the junction kept 7 bases outside the gene matches. The CDR3 has 16 amino acids. Germline V CDR1 and CDR2: SEHNR, FQNEAQ (reference sequence). The CDR3 sequence: CASSFGTGKLTDTQYF. The CDR3 nucleotides read TGTGCCAGCAGCTTTGGGACAGGCAAGCTCACAGATACGCAGTATTTT.

This clone was seen only a few times. CDR3 bases: TGTGCCAGCAGTTACTCCAGCTCTGGAAACACCATATATTTT. Its translation: CASSYSSSGNTIYF. This chain joins TRBV6-6 and TRBJ1-3; D not certain. This CDR3 contains 14 residues. Germline V gene sequence: CDR1 MNHNY, CDR2 SVGAGI (reference sequence). V was cut by 0 bases and J by 0 bases, with 3 bases left in between.

This CDR3 reads CASSQASGASYEQYF. CDR3 DNA: TGTGCCAGCAGCCAGGCGAGCGGGGCCTCCTACGAGCAGTACTTC. The J gene is TRBJ2-7, the V gene TRBV14; 7 bases are shared with TRBD2. The CDR3 covers 15 residues. J lost 0 bases, V lost 3 bases, and 5 bases had no gene match. Looked up from germline, CDR1 is SGHDN and CDR2 is FVKESK.

The table lists this clone with a count of one. The chain joins TRBV29-1 to TRBJ2-5; 8 bases align to TRBD1. V lost 7 bases and J lost 5; bases outside the gene matches: 9. The CDR3 spans 13 residues. Germline-derived CDR1 and CDR2 are SQVTM and ANQGSEA. In nucleotides, the CDR3 is TGCAGCGCTGAGGCAGGGGGCAGGGAGACCCAGTACTTC. It codes for CSAEAGGRETQYF. The full variable domain, in which reference TRBV29-1 and TRBJ2-5 provide the parts outside the CDR3, is SAVISQKPSRDICQRGTSLTIQCQVDSQVTMMFWYRQQPGQSLTLIATANQGSEATYESGFVIDKFPISRPNLTFSTLTVSNMSPEDSSIYLCSAEAGGRETQYFGPGTRLLVL.

This clone has a handful of counts. This chain uses TRBV2 with TRBJ1-5; D gene uncertain. The CDR3 contains 12 residues. V gave up 8 bases and J gave up 6 bases, with 11 bases separating them. Germline V gene lookup returns CDR1 SNHLY and CDR2 FYNNEI. Here the CDR3 reads CASQPGGQPQHF. In DNA form, the CDR3 reads TGTGCCAGCCAGCCGGGAGGTCAGCCCCAGCATTTT.

This chain links TRBV5-6 with TRBJ1-2; possibly TRBD1 for D (6 bases). Trimming left V 2 bases short and J 5 bases short, with 10 bases between. The germline V gene has CDR1 SGHDT and CDR2 YYEEEE. CDR3 length: 13 residues. The CDR3 nucleotides are TGTGCCAGCAGCTTCCCCCAGGGGTATGGCTACACCTTC. Protein: CASSFPQGYGYTF. Together with reference TRBV5-6 and TRBJ1-2, the CDR3 gives the full variable domain: DAGVTQSPTHLIKTRGQQVTLRCSPKSGHDTVSWYQQALGQGPQFIFQYYEEEERQRGNFPDRFSGHQFPNYSSELNVNALLLGDSALYLCASSFPQGYGYTFGSGTRLTVV.

The chain is built from TRBV27 and TRBJ1-6; 8 bases line up with TRBD1. CDR3 size: 15 residues. V shed 4 bases, J shed 10 bases, and the junction held 9 bases outside the gene matches. Germline CDR1 MNHEY, CDR2 SMNVEV (reference sequence). This chain's CDR3 is CASSYGDRGGSPLHF. For the CDR3, the DNA is TGTGCCAGCAGTTATGGAGACAGGGGTGGGTCACCCCTCCACTTT.

The chain carries TRBV5-4 and TRBJ2-1; 8 bases are a match to TRBD2. V gave up 9 bases and J gave up 5 bases; unmatched junction bases: 10. The CDR3 has 14 amino acids. Germline-derived CDR1 and CDR2 are SGHNT and YYREEE (reference sequence). The DNA for the CDR3 is TGTGCCAACACACGGGGGGGCATCGACAATGAGCAGTTCTTC. Translation gives CANTRGGIDNEQFF.

CDR3 DNA: TGTGCCAGCACCCTTGCCGGGGAGCTGTTTTTT. Translation gives CASTLAGELFF. V gene TRBV7-2 combines with J gene TRBJ2-2; D gene uncertain. The CDR3 is 11 residues long. CDR1 is SGHTA and CDR2 is FQGNSA in the germline V gene. V lost 7 bases, J lost 6 bases, and 6 bases lay in between.